Listed here is a single TCR beta chain. Antigen specificity is unknown. The data were obtained in a study of T cell responses to AZD1222 COVID-19 vaccine. Study-wide points: White British people made up most donors, females outnumbered males, and clonal diversity was possibly underestimated.

TCRdb's table, derived via immunoSEQ multiplex PCR, lists solely in-frame clones and lacks some. The sample holds about 86,000 clones, approximately 89% seen once. The CDR3 is made up of 12 amino acids. V was shortened by 3 bases and J by 5 bases, with 7 bases between the two germline ends. This clonotype was sampled from an adult in good health. The source material was peripheral blood, sampled on day 0 of AZD1222 vaccination. The chain recombines TRBV12-3 or TRBV12-4 with TRBJ2-5, with D possibly matching TRBD2 (5 bases). CDR3 sequence: CASSFGGETQYF. DNA for the CDR3: TGTGCCAGCAGTTTCGGCGGGGAGACCCAGTACTTC.